The following is a T cell receptor (beta chain) sequence with its context. Its antigen is not known. The data were produced by immunoSEQ multiplex PCR, yet TCRdb's version contains in-frame clones alone and is incomplete. This sample has under 400,000 clones; roughly 88% occur once, and the top ten carry roughly 0.75%. The ends lost 3 bases at V and 2 bases at J; junction bases unmatched: 6. Looked up from germline, CDR1 is SGHRS and CDR2 is YFSETQ. CDR3 length: 16 amino acids. This specimen belongs to a study of cytomegalovirus exposure and HLA in healthy donors. Overall study: In a later analysis, the roughly 130 validation repertoires were reported to have used the same platform as the roughly 670 first-cohort repertoires. Points from the study as a whole: In vitro, a few CMV-associated chains proved specific for CMV antigens. Cytomegalovirus-associated status was assigned to more than 150 TCR beta chains. Cytomegalovirus status, reportedly, was diagnosed with high specificity and sensitivity by the classifier.

The sequenced sample consisted of PBMCs. V is TRBV5-1 and J is TRBJ2-2; 8 positions match TRBD1. This clonotype originated in a woman under 30 in good health and CMV-seronegative. The CDR3 DNA is TGCGCCAGCAGCTCCAGGACAGGGATTAACACCGGGGAGCTGTTTTTT. Its protein product is CASSSRTGINTGELFF.